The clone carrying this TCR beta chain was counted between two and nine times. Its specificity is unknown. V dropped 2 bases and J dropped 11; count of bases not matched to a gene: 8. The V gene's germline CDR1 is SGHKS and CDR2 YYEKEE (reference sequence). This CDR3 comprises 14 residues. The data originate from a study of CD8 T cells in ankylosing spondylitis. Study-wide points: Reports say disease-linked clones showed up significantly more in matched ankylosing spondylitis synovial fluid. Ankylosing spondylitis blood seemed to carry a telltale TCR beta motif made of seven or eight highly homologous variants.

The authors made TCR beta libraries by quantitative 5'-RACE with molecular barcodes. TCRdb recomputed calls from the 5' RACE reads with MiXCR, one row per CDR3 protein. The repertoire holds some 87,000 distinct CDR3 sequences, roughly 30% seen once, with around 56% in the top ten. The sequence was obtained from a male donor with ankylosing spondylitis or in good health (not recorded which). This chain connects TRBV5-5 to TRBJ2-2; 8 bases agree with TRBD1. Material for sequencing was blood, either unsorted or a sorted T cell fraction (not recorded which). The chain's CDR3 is CASSLENRGDELFF. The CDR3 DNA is TGTGCCAGCAGCTTAGAAAACAGGGGGGATGAGCTGTTTTTT.